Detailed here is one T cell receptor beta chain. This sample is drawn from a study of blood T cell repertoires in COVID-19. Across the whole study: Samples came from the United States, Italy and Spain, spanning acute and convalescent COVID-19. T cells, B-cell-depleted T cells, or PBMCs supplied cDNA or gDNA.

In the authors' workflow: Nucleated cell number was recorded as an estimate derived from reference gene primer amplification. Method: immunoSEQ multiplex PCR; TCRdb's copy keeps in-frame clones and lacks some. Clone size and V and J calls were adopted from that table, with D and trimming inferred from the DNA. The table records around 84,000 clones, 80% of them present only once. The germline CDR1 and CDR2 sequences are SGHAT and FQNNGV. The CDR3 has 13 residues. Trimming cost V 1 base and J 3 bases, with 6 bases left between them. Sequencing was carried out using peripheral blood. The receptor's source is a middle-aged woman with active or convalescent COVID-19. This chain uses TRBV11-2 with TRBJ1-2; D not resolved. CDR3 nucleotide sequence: TGTGCCAGCAGCTTAGGAGGGCACTATGGCTACACCTTC. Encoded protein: CASSLGGHYGYTF.